These 16 T cell receptor delta chains came from one sample sequenced in a study of gamma-delta T cells after stem cell transplantation. TCRdb re-processed the RT-PCR reads via CATT. This sample has some 5,700 delta-chain clones, with roughly 10% found just once. Input material: gamma-delta T cells. All receptors come from a human donor. It is not recorded whose cells these are; they may come from a transplant donor.

Details on this clone: This could be a read error, since a much larger clone is one nucleotide away. The CDR3: CACDTYSSGGFGVSPWDTRQMFF. The CDR3 DNA is TGTGCCTGTGACACCTATTCCTCTGGGGGATTCGGGGTAAGCCCCTGGGACACCCGACAGATGTTTTTC. The chain has TRDV2 and TRDJ3; 9 bases are a match to TRDD3. The J segment lost 2 bases and the V segment lost 0 bases, leaving 19 bases of the junction unmatched. Looked up from germline, CDR1 is GEAIGNYY and CDR2 is EKD. This CDR3 has 23 residues.

This clone was seen only a few times. This sequence may be a read error, since a much larger clone differs from it by one base. The V call is TRDV2, the J call TRDJ1; TRDD3 is a possible D gene (5 bases). Per the germline V gene, CDR1 is GEAIGNYY and CDR2 is EKD. CDR3 size: 20 residues. CDR3 nucleotides: TGTGCCTGTGACACGATAACAGTAGCCGACCGAGGGAATAACACCGATACACTCATCTTT. It translates to CACDTITVADRGNNTDTLIF.

This clone is termed medium-sized. The CDR3 reads CACDTVTGARYTDKLIF. CDR3 nucleotides: TGTGCCTGTGACACCGTCACAGGGGCCCGGTACACCGATAAACTCATCTTT. The chain is built from TRDV2 and TRDJ1, with no clear D. V lost 0 bases, J lost 0 bases, and 16 bases lay in between. This CDR3 comprises 17 residues. The germline V gene encodes CDR1 GEAIGNYY and CDR2 EKD.

For this clone: A much larger clone differs by one base, so this may be a read error. Different DNA sequences within this sample yield the same CDR3. V and J are TRDV1 and TRDJ1, with D uncertain. CDR1 is TSWWSYY, CDR2 QGS, per germline. V lost 10 bases, J lost 2 bases, and 23 bases lay in between. The CDR3 is 16 residues long. CDR3 sequence (DNA): TGTGCTCCCCCCAGGATGTCTCCCCTCCTTACCGATAAACTCATCTTT. Protein product: CAPPRMSPLLTDKLIF.

There are a few counts of this clone. The chain links TRDV2 to TRDJ1; D ambiguous. The V and J ends lost 0 bases and 0 bases respectively, with 10 bases between them. Germline V gene sequence: CDR1 GEAIGNYY, CDR2 EKD. This CDR3 region has 15 residues. CDR3 sequence (DNA): TGTGCCTGTGACACCATTACTGCGAACACCGATAAACTCATCTTT. This encodes CACDTITANTDKLIF.

This clone has a handful of counts. The protein TCRdb gives is from a much larger clone and does not agree with this DNA's translation at residue 15, likely a read error; the protein shown here comes from the DNA. The genes are TRDV2 and TRDJ1; D not resolved. CDR3 length equals 16 residues. CDR1 and CDR2 (germline): GEAIGNYY, EKD. The CDR3 protein is CACDSIVTRWADKLTF. The CDR3 bases are TGTGCCTGTGACAGTATTGTCACCCGTTGGGCCGATAAACTCACCTTT.

This clone has more than one count but fewer than ten. This could be a read error, since a much larger clone is one nucleotide away. This rearrangement joins TRDV2 to TRDJ1, with a possible D match to TRDD3 (5 bases). This CDR3 is built from 22 residues. Trimming shortened V by 3 bases and J by 0 bases, and 34 bases separated the two germline ends. The germline CDR1 and CDR2 sequences are GEAIGNYY and EKD. The CDR3 region has the DNA TGTGCCTGTGACGTTATATCCCCCGCTGTGGGATCGGAATTACCGTACACCGATAAACTCATCTTT. Translating it yields CACDVISPAVGSELPYTDKLIF.

Note on this clone: A much larger clonotype is one base distant, so this may be a read error. This sequence joins TRDV2 and TRDJ1; D is possibly TRDD2 or TRDD3 (8 bases each). V was cut by 3 bases and J by 0 bases, with 37 bases left in between. CDR1 is GEAIGNYY, CDR2 EKD, per germline. This CDR3 region has 23 residues. CDR3 loop: CACDPTSYGSTGLGIPNTDKLIF. The CDR3 DNA is TGTGCCTGTGACCCAACTTCCTACGGGAGTACTGGGCTGGGGATACCGAACACCGATAAACTCATCTTT.

This clone counts as medium-sized (0.01 to 0.1%). V and J are TRDV2 and TRDJ3, with a possible D match to TRDD3 (5 bases). CDR1 and CDR2 from the germline V gene are GEAIGNYY and EKD. V lost 0 bases, J lost 6 bases, and 14 bases lay in between. The CDR3 sequence is 17 residues long. As DNA, the CDR3 is TGTGCCTGTGACACCGGAATGGGGTCGGTGGACACCCGACAGATGTTTTTC. Amino acid sequence: CACDTGMGSVDTRQMFF.

This clone has just a few counts. The CDR3: CACDTGTLTAQLFF. The CDR3 nucleotides are TGTGCCTGTGACACCGGGACTTTGACAGCACAACTCTTCTTT. This sequence joins TRDV2 and TRDJ2; D not certain. From germline, CDR1 is GEAIGNYY and CDR2 EKD. There are 14 residues in the CDR3. Trimming pared 0 bases from V and 0 bases from J, leaving 4 bases between.

A remark on this clone: The protein listed by TCRdb differs at residue 5 from the translated DNA, so the DNA translation is shown. This chain links TRDV2 with TRDJ3; 9 positions match TRDD3. After removal of 3 bases from V and 0 bases from J, the junction contained 8 bases not matched to a gene. The CDR3 has 19 amino acids. In germline, CDR1 is GEAIGNYY, CDR2 EKD. For the CDR3, the DNA is TGTGCCTGTGACGCCACTGGGGGACCGAGCTCCTGGGACACCCGACAGATGTTTTTC. Translating it yields CACDATGGPSSWDTRQMFF.

The chain carries TRDV2 and TRDJ1; 13 bases agree with TRDD3. CDR1 is GEAIGNYY, CDR2 EKD, per germline. V lost 3 bases to trimming and J lost 7 bases; unmatched junction nucleotides: 13. The CDR3 consists of 17 residues. The CDR3 region has the DNA TGTGCCTGTGACCGGCTCCGAAGTACTGGGGGATACGGTAAACTCATCTTT. The encoded protein is CACDRLRSTGGYGKLIF.

This clone was detected a few times. V and J are TRDV2 and TRDJ1; tentative D call: TRDD2 (5 bases). The CDR3 consists of 18 residues. CDR1 is GEAIGNYY and CDR2 is EKD in the germline V gene. The ends were cut back, 3 bases at V and 0 bases at J, with 22 bases in the middle. CDR3 DNA sequence: TGTGCCTGTGACGATCTCCGAAGCCCATCCTATAACACCGATAAACTCATCTTT. Residues: CACDDLRSPSYNTDKLIF.

As to this clone: In the same sample, other DNA sequences code for this CDR3. The gene calls are TRDV2 and TRDJ1, with 10 positions matching TRDD3. With 0 bases clipped from V and 2 bases from J, the junction kept 14 bases outside the gene matches. This CDR3 is built from 19 residues. Germline CDR1 is GEAIGNYY and CDR2 is EKD. Here the CDR3 DNA reads TGTGCCTGTGACACCGTATGGGTGGGGGATACCCAGGGGACCGATAAACTCATCTTT. This translates into CACDTVWVGDTQGTDKLIF.

This clone rates as large. The V call is TRDV2, the J call TRDJ1; 7 bases fit TRDD2. V shed 3 bases, J shed 0 bases, and the junction held 18 bases outside the gene matches. Germline V gene data show CDR1 as GEAIGNYY and CDR2 as EKD. The CDR3 contains 19 residues. The CDR3 DNA follows: TGTGCCTGTGACCGGCTTCCTAGGGGGGTAGTACTGGACACCGATAAACTCATCTTT. This translates into CACDRLPRGVVLDTDKLIF.

This clone was detected only a few times. J is TRDJ1 and V is TRDV2, with 12 bases fitting TRDD3. CDR1 and CDR2 from the germline V gene are GEAIGNYY and EKD. V lost 3 bases and J lost 0; bases outside the gene matches: 16. The CDR3 length is 20 residues. In DNA, the CDR3 is TGTGCCTGTGACCAGCTGGGGGATACGGTTAGGTCTCGCTACACCGATAAACTCATCTTT. Protein product: CACDQLGDTVRSRYTDKLIF.